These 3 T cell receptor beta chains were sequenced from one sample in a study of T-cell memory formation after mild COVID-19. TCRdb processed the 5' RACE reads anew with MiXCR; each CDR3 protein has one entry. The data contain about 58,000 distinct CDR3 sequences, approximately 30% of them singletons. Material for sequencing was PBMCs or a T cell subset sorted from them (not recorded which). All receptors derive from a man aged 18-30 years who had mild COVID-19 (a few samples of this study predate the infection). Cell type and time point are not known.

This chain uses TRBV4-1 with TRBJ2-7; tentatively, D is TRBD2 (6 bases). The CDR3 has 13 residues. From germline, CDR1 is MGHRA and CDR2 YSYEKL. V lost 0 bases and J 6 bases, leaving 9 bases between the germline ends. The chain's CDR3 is CASSQDWRGEQYF. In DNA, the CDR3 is TGCGCCAGCAGCCAAGATTGGCGGGGCGAGCAGTACTTC.

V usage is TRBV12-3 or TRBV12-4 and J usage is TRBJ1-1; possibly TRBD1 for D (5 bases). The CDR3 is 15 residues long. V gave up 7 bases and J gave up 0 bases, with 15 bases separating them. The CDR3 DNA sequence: TGTGCCAGCACTCCCCCGGGACGGTTGAACACTGAAGCTTTCTTT. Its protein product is CASTPPGRLNTEAFF.

Written as DNA, the CDR3 is TGTGCCAGCAGCTTGTGGGGAGGGTTGGATACGCAGTATTTT. Residues: CASSLWGGLDTQYF. The chain carries TRBV7-3 and TRBJ2-3; 7 bases agree with TRBD2. CDR3 length: 14 residues. V shed 3 bases, J shed 6 bases, and the junction held 6 bases outside the gene matches. In germline, CDR1 is SGHTA, CDR2 FQGTGA.